The 5 T cell receptor beta chains presented below share a single source sample, sequenced in a study of identical twins (dated by TCRdb to the mid-2010s). The library was produced with 5' RACE. The instrument was an Illumina HiSeq 2000. In TCRdb, the public reads were trimmed at Q25 with fastp and aligned with MiXCR, with productive beta chains retained. CDR3 protein sequences are deduplicated, and each keeps its most common genes and DNA. Recorded for this sample are 1.5 million to 2 million distinct CDR3 sequences; less than 40% of them occurred a single time. The top ten clonotypes cover around 0.3% of the sample. The specimen was cord blood. The source is a newborn girl in good health.

This clonotype has just a few counts. J is TRBJ2-3 and V is TRBV5-1; the match to TRBD2 covers 10 bases. The CDR3 consists of 17 residues. V shed 3 bases, J shed 0 bases, and the junction held 7 bases outside the gene matches. CDR1 SGHRS and CDR2 YFSETQ come from the germline V gene. The CDR3 loop is CASSYNLLAGSTDTQYF. The CDR3 DNA is TGCGCCAGCAGCTACAACTTACTAGCGGGAAGCACAGATACGCAGTATTTT.

The V and J genes are TRBV4-2 and TRBJ2-3; TRBD2 matches at 12 bases. The CDR3 extends over 18 amino acids. Germline CDR1 and CDR2: LGHNA and YNFKEQ. J lost 2 bases, V lost 1 base, and 7 bases had no gene match. Written as DNA, the CDR3 is TGTGCCAGCAGCCAAGGGGGGGCTAGCGGGAGGGTCACAGATACGCAGTATTTT. It specifies CASSQGGASGRVTDTQYF.

This clonotype was seen more than once but under ten times. V is TRBV28 and J is TRBJ1-4; 8 bases align to TRBD1. Germline lookup yields CDR1 MDHEN and CDR2 SYDVKM. The CDR3 runs 15 residues. The trim removed 5 bases at V and 4 bases at J, leaving 6 bases unmatched. The CDR3 sequence is CASSHPTGGNEKLFF. CDR3 nucleotide sequence: TGTGCCAGCAGTCACCCAACAGGGGGTAATGAAAAACTGTTTTTT.

This clonotype appeared once. This chain connects TRBV11-2 to TRBJ2-4; D is perhaps TRBD2 (7 bases). The CDR3 covers 12 residues. Per the germline V gene, CDR1 is SGHAT and CDR2 is FQNNGV. V was trimmed by 8 bases and J by 13 bases, leaving 18 bases between them. The CDR3 region is CASCRGANEQYF. The CDR3 DNA reads as TGTGCCAGCTGTCGGGGGGCCAATGAGCAGTACTTC.

The chain has TRBV20-1 and TRBJ1-4; TRBD1 agrees at 10 bases. With 6 bases clipped from V and 6 bases from J, the junction kept 13 bases outside the gene matches. The germline CDR1 and CDR2 sequences are DFQATT and SNEGSKA (reference sequence). This CDR3 is built from 16 residues. CDR3 region: CSAAQRRQGAHEKLFF. The CDR3 DNA reads as TGCAGTGCCGCCCAACGAAGACAGGGGGCTCATGAAAAACTGTTTTTT.